The subject of this entry is one T cell receptor beta chain. These data come from a study of blood T cell repertoires in COVID-19. V was trimmed by 2 bases and J by 0 bases, leaving 8 bases between them. The CDR3 contains 15 residues. Germline lookup yields CDR1 MNHEY and CDR2 SVGAGI. Per the original methods: Nucleated cell number was recorded as an estimate derived from reference gene primer amplification. The method was immunoSEQ multiplex PCR; TCRdb's version includes in-frame clones alone and lacks a portion of them. The V and J calls and clone size come from that table; D and trimming were worked out from the DNA. The table lists 300,000 to 450,000 clones, around 87% of them singletons.

Sequencing was carried out using peripheral blood. The chain joins TRBV6-5 to TRBJ1-3; D uncertain. This TCR was sampled from a woman aged 55-69 years with COVID-19, enrolled during active disease. The CDR3 DNA follows: TGTGCCAGCAGTTACACCGCAGGCTCTGGAAACACCATATATTTT. Its protein is CASSYTAGSGNTIYF.